These 5 T cell receptor beta chains originate from one sample sequenced in a study of OX40 agonist ivuxolimab in advanced cancers. Clones were sequenced by immunoSEQ multiplex PCR, and TCRdb holds only the in-frame ones, with some missing. The sample contains tens of thousands of clones, under 90% of which appear only once. The sample in question was CD4+ or CD8+ T cells sorted from blood, obtained in a trial of the OX40 agonist ivuxolimab. These receptor sequences come from an adult with an advanced solid tumor such as melanoma, head and neck, liver or kidney cancer.

The chain links TRBV28 to TRBJ2-1; 9 nucleotides align to TRBD2. The V gene end was trimmed by 4 bases and the J gene end by 0 bases; junction bases not matched to a gene: 13. The germline V gene has CDR1 MDHEN and CDR2 SYDVKM. The CDR3 is made up of 19 amino acids. CDR3 amino acids: CASSSPGLRGGSSYNEQFF. Here the CDR3 DNA reads TGTGCCAGCAGTTCCCCCGGGTTGCGGGGGGGGAGCTCCTACAATGAGCAGTTCTTC.

Remarks on this clone: The junction differs from germline at one of its ends, possibly a read error. The chain is built from TRBV2 and TRBJ1-4, with D perhaps TRBD1 (6 bases). The length of the CDR3 is 15 residues. Germline V gene data show CDR1 as SNHLY and CDR2 as FYNNEI. CDR3 in DNA: TGTGCCAGCAGTTACATCGGGGGCCTAAATGAAAAACTGTATTTT. It translates to CASSYIGGLNEKLYF.

This clone was counted a few times. The chain links TRBV5-4 to TRBJ2-3; no reliable D call. This CDR3 comprises 13 residues. V was clipped by 4 bases and J by 2 bases, with 8 bases between them. CDR1 is SGHNT, CDR2 YYREEE, per germline (reference sequence). This chain's CDR3 is CASSILITDTQYF. The CDR3 bases are TGTGCCAGCAGCATTCTCATCACAGATACGCAGTATTTT.

This clone was counted a few times. The chain carries TRBV2 and TRBJ2-5; no clear D gene. The germline gives CDR1 SNHLY, CDR2 FYNNEI. The CDR3 consists of 13 residues. The V end lost 4 bases, the J end lost 5 bases, and 11 bases lay between the germline ends. CDR3 DNA sequence: TGTGCCAGCAGTGGTCTTTCCGGGGAGACCCAGTACTTC. Its translation: CASSGLSGETQYF.

V gene TRBV18 combines with J gene TRBJ1-5; D ambiguous. The V end was cut by 2 bases, the J end by 9 bases, with 8 bases between. The V gene's germline CDR1 is KGHSH and CDR2 LQKENI. This CDR3 has 12 amino acids. CDR3 nucleotide sequence: TGTGCCAGCTCACCAGACGGGGTGCCCCAGCATTTT. Translated, it gives CASSPDGVPQHF.